Listed here are 27 T cell receptor beta chains from one sample, sequenced in a study of vaccination effects on CD4 cells after COVID-19. ViraFEST used viral peptide pools to expand antigen-specific CD4+ T cells before sequencing. When roughly eleven days of culture had elapsed, CD4+ T cells were isolated. Vaccination of participants consisted of two doses of either the BNT162b2 or mRNA-1273 vaccine. Profiling relied on immunoSEQ multiplex PCR, and the TCRdb table lists in-frame clones only, not all of them. This sample has roughly 27,000 clones, with over 65% found just once. For these receptors, no antigen is known. The sample here was CD4+ T cells from PBMCs cultured with HCoV-NL63 spike peptides, taken after COVID-19 vaccination. These receptors were obtained from a human donor who received a COVID-19 vaccine.

The V and J genes are TRBV5-5 and TRBJ1-4, with TRBD1 matching 8 bases. V lost 2 bases to trimming and J lost 0 bases; unmatched junction nucleotides: 6. The CDR3 is 17 amino acids. The germline gives CDR1 SGHKS, CDR2 YYEKEE (reference sequence). In DNA form, the CDR3 reads TGTGCCAGCAGCTTCCGGCCGGGACAGGCAACTAATGAAAAACTGTTTTTT. Translated, it gives CASSFRPGQATNEKLFF.

The chain uses TRBV7-6 and TRBJ2-7; 10 positions agree with TRBD2. V lost 4 bases, J lost 2 bases, and 2 bases stayed unmatched. CDR3 length: 14 residues. CDR1 is SGHVS and CDR2 is FNYEAQ in the germline V gene. CDR3 coding DNA: TGTGCCAGCAGCTCGCTAGCGGGAGCCTACGAGCAGTACTTC. Translated: CASSSLAGAYEQYF.

The V and J genes are TRBV24-1 and TRBJ2-5, with TRBD2 as a possible D gene (5 bases). V was pared by 7 bases and J by 5 bases, with 13 bases between. CDR1 is KGHDR and CDR2 is SFDVKD in the germline V gene. The CDR3 consists of 13 residues. The CDR3 here is CATSTADGETQYF. CDR3 nucleotides: TGTGCCACCAGCACAGCGGATGGGGAGACCCAGTACTTC.

CDR3 residues: CANFDWTGPYGYTF. Here the CDR3 DNA reads TGTGCCAACTTTGATTGGACAGGGCCCTATGGCTACACCTTC. V is TRBV6-4 and J is TRBJ1-2; TRBD1 aligns across 8 bases. With V trimmed by 10 bases and J by 4 bases, 11 bases remained unmatched. The CDR3 length is 14 residues. The V gene's germline CDR1 is MRHNA and CDR2 SNTAGT.

This sequence joins TRBV6-4 and TRBJ2-6; D gene ambiguous. Trimming pared 2 bases from V and 4 bases from J, leaving 6 bases between. This CDR3 contains 14 residues. Germline loops: CDR1 MRHNA, CDR2 SNTAGT. CDR3 region: CASSDRAGANVLTF. CDR3 bases: TGTGCCAGCAGTGACAGGGCCGGGGCCAACGTCCTGACTTTC.

The sample holds a few counts of this clone. The J gene is TRBJ1-6, the V gene TRBV6-2 or TRBV6-3, with D perhaps matching TRBD1 (5 bases). Deletions cut 5 bases from V and 7 bases from J, with 15 bases between. Germline values: CDR1 MNHEY, CDR2 SVGEGT. This CDR3 has 15 residues. CDR3: CASSPARTRNSPLHF. CDR3 coding DNA: TGTGCCAGCAGTCCGGCCAGGACACGAAATTCACCCCTCCACTTT.

This clone was recorded a few times. This rearrangement joins TRBV4-2 to TRBJ1-5; D possibly corresponds to TRBD1 (5 bases). V lost 0 bases and J lost 5, with 11 bases in between. CDR1 is LGHNA and CDR2 is YNFKEQ in the germline V gene. The CDR3 is 15 amino acids. As DNA, the CDR3 is TGTGCCAGCAGCCAAGAGACAGTACCTGATCAGCCCCAGCATTTT. Amino acid sequence: CASSQETVPDQPQHF.

The genes are TRBV6-5 and TRBJ2-7, with 7 bases aligning to TRBD1. Germline V CDR1 and CDR2: MNHEY, SVGAGI. The junction had 4 bases not matched to a gene; V was cut back by 5 bases and J by 3 bases. This CDR3 spans 13 amino acids. The CDR3 DNA reads as TGTGCCAGCAGTCGACAGGGTTTCTACGAGCAGTACTTC. This codes for CASSRQGFYEQYF.

V is TRBV5-1 and J is TRBJ1-2, with 7 bases lining up with TRBD1. The CDR3 contains 14 residues. V shed 5 bases and J 0 bases; nucleotides not matched to a gene: 4. The germline V gene has CDR1 SGHRS and CDR2 YFSETQ. For the CDR3, the DNA is TGCGCCAGCAGTTGGGACAGACCTAACTATGGCTACACCTTC. Translation: CASSWDRPNYGYTF.

This clone has just one count. This chain links TRBV5-1 with TRBJ2-7; 11 nucleotides agree with TRBD2. CDR1 SGHRS and CDR2 YFSETQ come from the germline V gene. Germline trimming cut 5 bases from V and 2 bases from J; bases unmatched to any gene: 6. There are 15 residues in the CDR3. The CDR3 protein is CASSYGTSGTYEQYF. CDR3 nucleotides: TGCGCCAGCAGTTATGGGACTAGCGGTACCTACGAGCAGTACTTC.

This clone has a handful of counts. J is TRBJ1-4 and V is TRBV11-2; TRBD1 aligns across 7 bases. V was clipped by 1 base and J by 8 bases; unmatched bases: 7. The CDR3 has 15 amino acids. Germline-derived CDR1 and CDR2 are SGHAT and FQNNGV. The chain's CDR3 is CASSLGRGRREKLFF. The CDR3 DNA reads as TGTGCCAGCAGCTTAGGGAGGGGGCGGAGGGAAAAACTGTTTTTT. The entire variable domain, with the rest obtained from reference TRBV11-2 and TRBJ1-4, is as follows: EAGVAQSPRYKIIEKRQSVAFWCNPISGHATLYWYQQILGQGPKLLIQFQNNGVVDDSQLPKDRFSAERLKGVDSTLKIQPAKLEDSAVYLCASSLGRGRREKLFFGSGTQLSVL.

This clone has just one count. The chain combines TRBV7-8 with TRBJ2-2; a possible D gene is TRBD1 (5 bases). Trimming took off 2 bases at V and 7 bases at J, with 20 bases between the two ends. The CDR3 runs 17 residues. Germline V gene data show CDR1 as SGHVS and CDR2 as FQNEAQ. The CDR3 region is CASSLQGFPQVGGELFF. The CDR3 nucleotides read TGTGCCAGCAGCTTACAGGGTTTCCCCCAAGTTGGCGGGGAGCTGTTTTTT.

The chain has TRBV15 and TRBJ2-1; D might be TRBD1 or TRBD2, each matching 5 bases. Germline V gene sequence: CDR1 LNHNV, CDR2 YYDKDF (reference sequence). The CDR3 loop spans 14 amino acids. V lost 0 bases and J 8 bases, leaving 11 bases between the germline ends. The CDR3 here is CATSRDLRGDEQFF. The DNA for the CDR3 is TGTGCCACCAGCAGAGATCTTAGGGGAGATGAGCAGTTCTTC.

This clone was observed a few times. The chain couples TRBV25-1 to TRBJ2-3; 7 bases fit TRBD1. The CDR3 has 15 amino acids. The V gene's germline CDR1 is MGHDK and CDR2 SYGVNS. The V and J ends lost 11 bases and 3 bases, in that order; junction bases with no gene match: 14. The CDR3 is CAAQRSPGGTDTQYF. The CDR3 DNA sequence: TGTGCCGCTCAGAGAAGTCCAGGGGGTACAGATACGCAGTATTTT. Full variable domain (missing parts from reference TRBV25-1 and TRBJ2-3): EADIYQTPRYLVIGTGKKITLECSQTMGHDKMYWYQQDPGMELHLIHYSYGVNSTEKGDLSSESTVSRIRTEHFPLTLESARPSHTSQYLCAAQRSPGGTDTQYFGPGTRLTVL.

The gene calls are TRBV19 and TRBJ2-3; possible D gene TRBD2, 5 bases. Germline V gene data show CDR1 as LNHDA and CDR2 as SQIVND (reference sequence). V lost 7 bases and J lost 2, with 13 bases in between. This CDR3 region has 14 residues. The CDR3 DNA reads as TGTGCCAGTAAGCTGGACTTATCCACAGATACGCAGTATTTT. This gives the protein CASKLDLSTDTQYF.

The rearrangement uses TRBV13 and TRBJ2-2; 7 bases align to TRBD2. Per the germline V gene, CDR1 is PRHDT and CDR2 is FYEKMQ (reference sequence). The CDR3 contains 16 residues. V gave up 7 bases and J gave up 4 bases; unmatched junction bases: 12. As DNA, the CDR3 is TGTGCCAGCACCAATAGCGGCGGGAGAGGCACCGGGGAGCTGTTTTTT. Its translation is CASTNSGGRGTGELFF.

V usage is TRBV5-4 and J usage is TRBJ2-1, with D possibly being TRBD1 or TRBD2 (6 bases each). Germline V gene lookup returns CDR1 SGHNT and CDR2 YYREEE (reference sequence). CDR3 length: 15 residues. With 0 bases removed from V and 5 bases from J, the gap between germline ends came to 12 bases. This chain's CDR3 is CASSLGGASDNEQFF. The CDR3 DNA is TGTGCCAGCAGCTTGGGGGGGGCGAGTGACAATGAGCAGTTCTTC.

The rearrangement links TRBV6-5 to TRBJ2-7; D gene unclear. The CDR3 contains 13 residues. V was clipped by 2 bases and J by 3 bases, with 8 bases between them. Germline V gene data show CDR1 as MNHEY and CDR2 as SVGAGI. The chain's CDR3 is CASSYTDHYEQYF. The CDR3 nucleotides read TGTGCCAGCAGTTACACTGACCACTACGAGCAGTACTTC.

This chain links TRBV18 with TRBJ2-4, with TRBD1 matching over 11 bases. J lost 3 bases, V lost 2 bases, and 9 bases had no gene match. The CDR3 sequence is 18 residues long. Per the germline V gene, CDR1 is KGHSH and CDR2 is LQKENI. CDR3 region: CASSPSLPGQGVKNIQYF. The CDR3 region has the DNA TGTGCCAGCTCACCATCCTTACCGGGACAGGGGGTCAAAAACATTCAGTACTTC.

The chain employs TRBV7-7 and TRBJ2-3; TRBD2 matches at 9 bases. Germline values: CDR1 SSHAT, CDR2 FNYEAQ (reference sequence). The CDR3 has 14 residues. V trimming: 5 bases; J trimming: 6 bases; junction bases outside the gene matches: 6. CDR3 loop: CASSRGLALDTQYF. CDR3 DNA: TGTGCCAGCAGCAGGGGACTAGCATTGGATACGCAGTATTTT.

The chain recombines TRBV7-9 with TRBJ1-3; no firm D call. This CDR3 is 11 amino acids long. In germline, CDR1 is SEHNR, CDR2 FQNEAQ (reference sequence). V was trimmed by 5 bases and J by 4 bases, leaving 3 bases between them. Here the CDR3 DNA reads TGTGCCAGCAGCACAGGAAACACCATATATTTT. Protein: CASSTGNTIYF. Drawing the rest from reference TRBV7-9 and TRBJ1-3, the complete variable domain is DTGVSQNPRHKITKRGQNVTFRCDPISEHNRLYWYRQTLGQGPEFLTYFQNEAQLEKSRLLSDRFSAERPKGSFSTLEIQRTEQGDSAMYLCASSTGNTIYFGEGSWLTVV.

V is TRBV21-1 and J is TRBJ1-6; the table gives TRBD1 as D, unverified against the DNA. TRBV21-1 is tagged as a pseudogene. The CDR3 has 15 residues. The CDR3 region has the DNA TGTGCCAGCAGCAAAAGACAGGGAGATAATTCACCCCTCCACTTT. Encoded protein: CASSKRQGDNSPLHF.

The chain employs TRBV5-4 and TRBJ2-5, with 8 bases matching TRBD2. Germline V lookup: CDR1 SGHNT, CDR2 YYREEE (reference sequence). J gave up 5 bases and V 1 base, and 4 bases lay outside the gene matches. The CDR3 sequence is 14 residues long. CDR3 loop: CASSLNSGKETQYF. CDR3 coding DNA: TGTGCCAGCAGCTTGAATAGCGGGAAGGAGACCCAGTACTTC.

The gene calls are TRBV19 and TRBJ2-3, with D uncertain. CDR3 size: 12 residues. Trimming shortened V by 3 bases and J by 5 bases, and 6 bases separated the two germline ends. Germline CDR1 and CDR2: LNHDA and SQIVND (reference sequence). The CDR3 DNA reads as TGTGCCAGTAGTATTAACGGAGATACGCAGTATTTT. Its protein product is CASSINGDTQYF.

This sequence joins TRBV19 and TRBJ1-3; D perhaps matches TRBD1 (6 bases). This CDR3 comprises 12 residues. Germline V gene lookup returns CDR1 LNHDA and CDR2 SQIVND (reference sequence). Trimming took off 10 bases at V and 7 bases at J, with 14 bases between the two ends. The CDR3: CATGTQGNTIYF. The CDR3 bases are TGTGCCACCGGGACCCAGGGGAACACCATATATTTT.

The chain carries TRBV19 and TRBJ1-2, with D possibly being TRBD1 (5 bases). The length of the CDR3 is 15 residues. Trimming stripped 9 bases from V and 5 bases from J, with 22 bases between. Germline CDR1 is LNHDA and CDR2 is SQIVND (reference sequence). CDR3: CASRVSGTKTYGYTF. The CDR3 DNA follows: TGTGCCAGCAGGGTCTCCGGGACGAAGACTTATGGCTACACCTTC.

V and J are TRBV7-9 and TRBJ2-5, with 10 bases aligning to TRBD2. J lost 0 bases, V lost 4 bases, and 2 bases had no gene match. The CDR3 runs to 15 residues. Germline CDR1 and CDR2: SEHNR and FQNEAQ (reference sequence). The CDR3 DNA follows: TGTGCCAGCAGCTACGGACTAGCGGACCAAGAGACCCAGTACTTC. Translated, it gives CASSYGLADQETQYF.